This TCR beta chain came from a study of blood T cell repertoires in COVID-19. About the study: COVID-19 samples from acute and convalescent phases originated in the United States, Italy and Spain. T cells, B-cell-depleted T cells, or PBMCs supplied cDNA or gDNA.

Original handling: Amplifying reference gene primers gave estimates of nucleated cell counts. This table comes from immunoSEQ multiplex PCR, and its TCRdb copy is limited to in-frame clones, with some not included. Clone size and V and J calls were adopted from that table, with D and trimming inferred from the DNA. Of 200,000 to 300,000 clones detected, 83% appear once; the ten largest clones hold roughly 5%. The TCR originated in a human donor in a cohort sampled during active COVID-19. The sample taken for sequencing was peripheral blood.

The CDR3 sequence: CASSQEQVSNQPQHF. CDR3 coding DNA: TGTGCCAGCAGCCAAGAGCAGGTTAGCAATCAGCCCCAGCATTTT. The chain is built from TRBV4-2 and TRBJ1-5; D unresolved. Trimming cost V 0 bases and J 0 bases, with 6 bases left between them. Per the germline V gene, CDR1 is LGHNA and CDR2 is YNFKEQ. This CDR3 contains 15 residues.